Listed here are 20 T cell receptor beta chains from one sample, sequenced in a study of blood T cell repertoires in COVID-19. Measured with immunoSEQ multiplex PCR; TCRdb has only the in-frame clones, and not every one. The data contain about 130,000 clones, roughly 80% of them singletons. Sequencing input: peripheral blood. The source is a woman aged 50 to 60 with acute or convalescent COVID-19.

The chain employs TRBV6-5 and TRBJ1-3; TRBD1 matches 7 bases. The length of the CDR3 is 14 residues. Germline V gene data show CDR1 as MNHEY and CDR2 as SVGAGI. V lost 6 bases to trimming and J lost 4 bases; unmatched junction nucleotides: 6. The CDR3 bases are TGTGCCAGCAGAAGACAGGGAGAAGGAAACACCATATATTTT. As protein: CASRRQGEGNTIYF.

CDR3 DNA: TGTGCCAGCAGGATGACAGGGGCGGGAGCTAATGAAAAACTGTTTTTT. Translation gives CASRMTGAGANEKLFF. This chain uses TRBV2 with TRBJ1-4, with TRBD1 matching over 8 bases. Germline lookup yields CDR1 SNHLY and CDR2 FYNNEI. The CDR3 spans 16 residues. V was pared by 6 bases and J by 3 bases, with 9 bases of the junction left unmatched.

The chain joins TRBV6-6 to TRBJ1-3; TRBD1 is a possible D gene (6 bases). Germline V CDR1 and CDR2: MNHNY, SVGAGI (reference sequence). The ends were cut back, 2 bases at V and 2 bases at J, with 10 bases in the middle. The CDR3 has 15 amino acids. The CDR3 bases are TGTGCCAGCAGTTACGGTACAGGGCCTGGAAACACCATATATTTT. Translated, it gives CASSYGTGPGNTIYF.

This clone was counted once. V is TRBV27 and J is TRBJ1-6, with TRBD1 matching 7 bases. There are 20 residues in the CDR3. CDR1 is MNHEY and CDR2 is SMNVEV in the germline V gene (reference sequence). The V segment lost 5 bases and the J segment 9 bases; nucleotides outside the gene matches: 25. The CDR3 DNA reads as TGTGCCAGCAGTCCAGGATTCCGATTCCCCTTTACGGGACAGATTTCACCCCTCCACTTT. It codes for CASSPGFRFPFTGQISPLHF.

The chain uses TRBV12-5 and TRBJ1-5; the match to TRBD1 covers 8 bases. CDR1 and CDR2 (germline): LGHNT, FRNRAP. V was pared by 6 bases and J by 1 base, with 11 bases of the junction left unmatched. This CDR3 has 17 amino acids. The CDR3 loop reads CASGNLQGVVSNQPQHF. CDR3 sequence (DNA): TGTGCTAGTGGCAACCTACAGGGGGTGGTGAGCAATCAGCCCCAGCATTTT.

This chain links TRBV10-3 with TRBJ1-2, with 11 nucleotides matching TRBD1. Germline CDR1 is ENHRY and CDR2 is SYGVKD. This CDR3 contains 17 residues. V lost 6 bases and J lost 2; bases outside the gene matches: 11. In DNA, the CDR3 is TGTGCCATCAGGCCAGGACAGGGGGCCGCTACAAACTATGGCTACACCTTC. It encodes CAIRPGQGAATNYGYTF.

CDR3 loop: CASSAGFDGYTF. DNA for the CDR3: TGTGCCAGCAGTGCGGGGTTCGATGGCTACACCTTC. The chain is built from TRBV2 and TRBJ1-2; D unclear. V lost 4 bases and J lost 6, with 9 bases in between. This CDR3 contains 12 residues. Germline V lookup: CDR1 SNHLY, CDR2 FYNNEI.

CDR3 loop: CAISYDRGRNTGELFF. CDR3 coding DNA: TGTGCCATCAGTTATGACAGGGGCCGCAACACCGGGGAGCTGTTTTTT. The chain links TRBV10-3 to TRBJ2-2; the match to TRBD1 covers 8 bases. The CDR3 sequence is 16 residues long. Trimming at V came to 5 bases and at J to 2 bases, leaving 7 bases not matched to a gene. The germline V gene has CDR1 ENHRY and CDR2 SYGVKD.

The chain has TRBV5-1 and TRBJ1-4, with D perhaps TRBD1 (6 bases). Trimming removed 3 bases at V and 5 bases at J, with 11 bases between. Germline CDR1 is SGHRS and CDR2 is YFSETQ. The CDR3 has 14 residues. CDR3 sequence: CASSSDSSNEKLFF. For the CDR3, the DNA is TGCGCCAGCAGCTCGGACAGTTCGAATGAAAAACTGTTTTTT.

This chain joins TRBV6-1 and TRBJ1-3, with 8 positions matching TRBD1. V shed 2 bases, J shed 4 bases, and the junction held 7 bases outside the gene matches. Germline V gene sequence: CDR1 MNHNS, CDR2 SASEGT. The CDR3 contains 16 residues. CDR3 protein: CASSEPAGTGGNTIYF. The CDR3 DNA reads TGTGCCAGCAGTGAACCTGCTGGGACAGGCGGAAACACCATATATTTT.

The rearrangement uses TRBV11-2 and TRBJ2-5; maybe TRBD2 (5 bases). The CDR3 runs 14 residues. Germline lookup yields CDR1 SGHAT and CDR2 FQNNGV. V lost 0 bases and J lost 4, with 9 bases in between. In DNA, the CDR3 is TGTGCCAGCAGCTTAGAGCCGGGATCAGAGACCCAGTACTTC. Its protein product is CASSLEPGSETQYF.

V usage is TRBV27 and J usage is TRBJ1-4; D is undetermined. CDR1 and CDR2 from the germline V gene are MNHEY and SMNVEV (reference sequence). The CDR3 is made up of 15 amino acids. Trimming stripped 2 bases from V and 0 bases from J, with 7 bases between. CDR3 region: CASSLSTATNEKLFF. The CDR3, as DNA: TGTGCCAGCAGTTTAAGCACAGCAACTAATGAAAAACTGTTTTTT.

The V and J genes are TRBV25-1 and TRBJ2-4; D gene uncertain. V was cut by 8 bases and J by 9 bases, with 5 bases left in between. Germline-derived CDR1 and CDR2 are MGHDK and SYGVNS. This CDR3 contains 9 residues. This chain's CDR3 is CASPGIQYF. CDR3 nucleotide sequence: TGTGCCAGCCCCGGCATTCAGTACTTC.

CDR3 amino acids: CASSPGQGWSTEAFF. The DNA of the CDR3 is TGTGCCAGCTCACCAGGGCAGGGTTGGTCCACTGAAGCTTTCTTT. The rearrangement uses TRBV18 and TRBJ1-1, with a possible D match to TRBD1 (5 bases). Germline V gene sequence: CDR1 KGHSH, CDR2 LQKENI. The CDR3 runs 15 residues. V lost 2 bases and J 4 bases, leaving 14 bases between the germline ends. The full variable domain, completed using reference TRBV18 and TRBJ1-1, is NAGVMQNPRHLVRRRGQEARLRCSPMKGHSHVYWYRQLPEEGLKFMVYLQKENIIDESGMPKERFSAEFPKEGPSILRIQQVVRGDSAAYFCASSPGQGWSTEAFFGQGTRLTVV.

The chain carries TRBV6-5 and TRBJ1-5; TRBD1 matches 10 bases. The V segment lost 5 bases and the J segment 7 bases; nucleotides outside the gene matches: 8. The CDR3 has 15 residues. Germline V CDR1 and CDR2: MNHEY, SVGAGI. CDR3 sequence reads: CASSPDRGRGQPQHF. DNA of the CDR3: TGTGCCAGCAGTCCCGACAGGGGGCGTGGGCAGCCCCAGCATTTT.

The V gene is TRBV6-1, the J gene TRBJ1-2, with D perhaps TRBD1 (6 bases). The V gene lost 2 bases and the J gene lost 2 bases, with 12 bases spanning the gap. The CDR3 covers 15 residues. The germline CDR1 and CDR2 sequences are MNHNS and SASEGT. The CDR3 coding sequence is TGTGCCAGCAGTGAACTGACAGGACTCAACTATGGCTACACCTTC. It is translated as CASSELTGLNYGYTF.

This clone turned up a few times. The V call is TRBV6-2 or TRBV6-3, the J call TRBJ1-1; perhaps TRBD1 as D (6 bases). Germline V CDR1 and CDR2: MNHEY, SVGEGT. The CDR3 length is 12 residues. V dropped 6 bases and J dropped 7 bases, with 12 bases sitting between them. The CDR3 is CASSTTGGEAFF. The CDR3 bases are TGTGCCAGCAGCACGACAGGAGGTGAAGCTTTCTTT.

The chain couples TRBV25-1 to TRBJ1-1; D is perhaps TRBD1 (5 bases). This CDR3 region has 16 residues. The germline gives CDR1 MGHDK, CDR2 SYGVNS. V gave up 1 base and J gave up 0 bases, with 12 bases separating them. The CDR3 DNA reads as TGTGCCAGCAGTGAATTAGGGGATTCAATGAACACTGAAGCTTTCTTT. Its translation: CASSELGDSMNTEAFF.

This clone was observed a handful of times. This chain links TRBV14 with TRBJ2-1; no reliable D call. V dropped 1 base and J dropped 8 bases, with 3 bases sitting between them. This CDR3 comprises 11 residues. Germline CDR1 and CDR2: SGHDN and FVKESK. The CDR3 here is CASSQVDEQFF. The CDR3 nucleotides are TGTGCCAGCAGCCAAGTCGATGAGCAGTTCTTC.

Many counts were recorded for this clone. The CDR3 DNA follows: TGTGCCAGTAGTATGGTTGAGGAGGGGAACACTGAAGCTTTCTTT. This sequence encodes CASSMVEEGNTEAFF. The genes are TRBV19 and TRBJ1-1; D gene unclear. Germline V gene data show CDR1 as LNHDA and CDR2 as SQIVND (reference sequence). V lost 3 bases to trimming and J lost 1 base, with 12 bases between them. The CDR3 contains 15 residues.